This T cell receptor beta chain was profiled in a study of blood T cell repertoires in COVID-19. CDR3 length equals 14 residues. V lost 1 base, J lost 11 bases, and 17 bases lay in between. Looked up from germline, CDR1 is SGHDN and CDR2 is FVKESK. Data came from immunoSEQ multiplex PCR; TCRdb stores just in-frame clones and leaves some out. The sample holds tens of thousands of clones, 82% seen once. This rearrangement joins TRBV14 to TRBJ1-1; TRBD1 might be the D (6 bases). The clonotype originates from a woman over 75 with acute or convalescent COVID-19. The sample was peripheral blood. The CDR3 DNA follows: TGTGCCAGCAGCCAAGCCCCCCAACAGGGTTCGGCTTTCTTT. It is translated as CASSQAPQQGSAFF.